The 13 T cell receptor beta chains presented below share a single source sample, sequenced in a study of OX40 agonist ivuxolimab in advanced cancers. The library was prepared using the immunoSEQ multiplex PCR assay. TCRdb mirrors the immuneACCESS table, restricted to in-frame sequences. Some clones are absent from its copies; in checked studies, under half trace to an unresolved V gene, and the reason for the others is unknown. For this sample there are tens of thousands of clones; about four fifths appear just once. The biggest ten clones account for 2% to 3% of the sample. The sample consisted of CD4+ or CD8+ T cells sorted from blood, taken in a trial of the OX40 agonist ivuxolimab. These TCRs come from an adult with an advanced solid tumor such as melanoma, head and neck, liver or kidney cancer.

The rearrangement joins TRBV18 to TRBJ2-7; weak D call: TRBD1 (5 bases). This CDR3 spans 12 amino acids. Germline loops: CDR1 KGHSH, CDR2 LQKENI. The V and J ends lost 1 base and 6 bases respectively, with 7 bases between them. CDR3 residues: CASSPQTAEQYF. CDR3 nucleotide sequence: TGTGCCAGCTCACCACAGACAGCCGAGCAGTACTTC.

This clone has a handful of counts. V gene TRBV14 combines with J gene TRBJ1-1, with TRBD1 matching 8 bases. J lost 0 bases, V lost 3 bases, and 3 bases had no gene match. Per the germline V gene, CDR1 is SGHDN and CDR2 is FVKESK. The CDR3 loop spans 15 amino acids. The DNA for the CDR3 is TGTGCCAGCAGCCAGATGACAGGGGTGAACACTGAAGCTTTCTTT. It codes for CASSQMTGVNTEAFF. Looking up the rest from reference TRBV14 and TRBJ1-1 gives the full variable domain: EAGVTQFPSHSVIEKGQTVTLRCDPISGHDNLYWYRRVMGKEIKFLLHFVKESKQDESGMPNNRFLAERTGGTYSTLKVQPAELEDSGVYFCASSQMTGVNTEAFFGQGTRLTVV.

CDR3 amino acids: CASSLAGGPNEQFF. As DNA, the CDR3 is TGTGCCAGCAGCCTAGCGGGAGGGCCCAATGAGCAGTTCTTC. The V gene is TRBV7-3, the J gene TRBJ2-1; 12 nucleotides agree with TRBD2. Germline V gene sequence: CDR1 SGHTA, CDR2 FQGTGA. The trim removed 5 bases at V and 6 bases at J, leaving 2 bases unmatched. The length of the CDR3 is 14 residues.

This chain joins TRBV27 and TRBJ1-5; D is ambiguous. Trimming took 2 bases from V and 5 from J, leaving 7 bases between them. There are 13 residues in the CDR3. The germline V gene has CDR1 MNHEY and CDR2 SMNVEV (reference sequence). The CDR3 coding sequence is TGTGCCAGCAGTTTAGGGGTTGATCAGCCCCAGCATTTT. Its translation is CASSLGVDQPQHF.

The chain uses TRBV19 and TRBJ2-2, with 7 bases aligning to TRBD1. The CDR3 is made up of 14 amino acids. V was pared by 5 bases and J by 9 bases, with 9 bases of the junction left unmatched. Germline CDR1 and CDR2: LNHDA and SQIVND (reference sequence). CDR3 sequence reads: CASSVDRAVRELFF. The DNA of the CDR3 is TGTGCCAGTAGTGTCGACAGGGCCGTCAGGGAGCTGTTTTTT.

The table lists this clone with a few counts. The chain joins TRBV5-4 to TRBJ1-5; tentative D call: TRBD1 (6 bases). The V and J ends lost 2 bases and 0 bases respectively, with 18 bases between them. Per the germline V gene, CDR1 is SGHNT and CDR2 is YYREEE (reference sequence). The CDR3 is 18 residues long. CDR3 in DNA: TGTGCCAGCAGCTTAACAGGAGGGGGGGGCTATAGCAATCAGCCCCAGCATTTT. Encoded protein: CASSLTGGGGYSNQPQHF.

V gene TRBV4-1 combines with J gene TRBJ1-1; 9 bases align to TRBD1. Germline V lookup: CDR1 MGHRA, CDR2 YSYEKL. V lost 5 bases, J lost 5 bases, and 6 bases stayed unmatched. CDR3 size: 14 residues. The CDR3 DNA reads TGCGCCAGCAGCTACGGGACAGGGACAACTGAAGCTTTCTTT. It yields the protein CASSYGTGTTEAFF.

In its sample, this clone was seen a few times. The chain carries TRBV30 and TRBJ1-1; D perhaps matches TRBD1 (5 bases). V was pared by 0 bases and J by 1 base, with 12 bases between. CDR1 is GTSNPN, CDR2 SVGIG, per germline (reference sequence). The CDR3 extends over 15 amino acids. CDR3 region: CAWSVLRGGNTEAFF. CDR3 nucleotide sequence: TGTGCCTGGAGTGTACTACGGGGCGGGAACACTGAAGCTTTCTTT.

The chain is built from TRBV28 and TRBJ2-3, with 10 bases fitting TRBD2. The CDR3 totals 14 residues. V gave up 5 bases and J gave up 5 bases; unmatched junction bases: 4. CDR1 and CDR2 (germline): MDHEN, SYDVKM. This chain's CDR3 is CASSPSGGGDTQYF. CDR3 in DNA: TGTGCCAGCAGTCCTAGCGGGGGTGGAGATACGCAGTATTTT. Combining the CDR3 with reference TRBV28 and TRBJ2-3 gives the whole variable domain DVKVTQSSRYLVKRTGEKVFLECVQDMDHENMFWYRQDPGLGLRLIYFSYDVKMKEKGDIPEGYSVSREKKERFSLILESASTNQTSMYLCASSPSGGGDTQYFGPGTRLTVL.

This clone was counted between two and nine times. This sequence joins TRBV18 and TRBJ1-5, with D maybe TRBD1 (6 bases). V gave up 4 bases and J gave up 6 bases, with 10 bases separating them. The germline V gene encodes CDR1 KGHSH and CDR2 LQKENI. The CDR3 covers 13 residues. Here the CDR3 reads CASSQGEGQPQHF. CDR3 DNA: TGTGCCAGCTCACAGGGGGAGGGTCAGCCCCAGCATTTT.

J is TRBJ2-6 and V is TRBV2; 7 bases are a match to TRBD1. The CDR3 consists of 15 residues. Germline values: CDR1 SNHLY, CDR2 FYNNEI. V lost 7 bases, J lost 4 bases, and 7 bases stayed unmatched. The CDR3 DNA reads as TGTGCCAGCACGGGACAGCTCCGAGGGGCCAACGTCCTGACTTTC. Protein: CASTGQLRGANVLTF.

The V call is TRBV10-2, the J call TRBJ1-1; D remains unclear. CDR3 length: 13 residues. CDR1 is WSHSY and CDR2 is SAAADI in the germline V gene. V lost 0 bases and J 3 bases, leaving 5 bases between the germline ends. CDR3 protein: CASSESWYTEAFF. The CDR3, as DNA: TGCGCCAGCAGTGAGTCCTGGTACACTGAAGCTTTCTTT.

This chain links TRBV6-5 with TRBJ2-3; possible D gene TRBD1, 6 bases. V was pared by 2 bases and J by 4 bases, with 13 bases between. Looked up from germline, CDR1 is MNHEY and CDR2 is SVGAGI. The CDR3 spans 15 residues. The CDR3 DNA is TGTGCCAGCAGTTACCGGTCAACAGGGTCAGATACGCAGTATTTT. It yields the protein CASSYRSTGSDTQYF.